This TCR beta chain was sequenced during a study of shared clonotypes between healthy human individuals (dated by TCRdb to the early 2020s). In the study overall: The cohort included a few men and two women between 18 and 49 years of age. To increase sequencing depth and limit assay-specific biases, different laboratories used diverse techniques to prepare libraries and sequence TCR repertoires. Leukapheresis yielded between about 0.9 and 8.9 billion PBMCs per donor. To estimate repertoire size and how much clonotypes are shared between individuals, the study performed deep sequencing of blood TCR repertoires from 4 to 6 healthy adults. General study outcomes and caveats: Because the study included only a small number of donors, the genetic and exposure-history diversity represented was limited. Sampling was limited to blood, and TCR repertoires in tissue likely differ from TCR repertoires in blood. Pairwise subsampling led to the expectation that sequencing depth would affect the degree of clonotype sharing among donors.

With regard to this clone: It lacks a known antigen. No much larger clone is present one base from it, and per-base qualities are unavailable. Additional DNA sequences in this sample encode the identical CDR3.

Donors were healthy HIV-negative adults with no recently reported acute infections or vaccinations. Every donor was a Caucasian adult residing in Nashville, Tennessee, USA. For unsorted samples, roughly 91 million PBMCs were counted, and genomic DNA was extracted using the QIAamp DNA Blood Mini kit. Blood was collected by leukapheresis, and PBMCs were isolated by Ficoll-Histopaque density gradient centrifugation and then cryopreserved in liquid nitrogen vapor phase. TCR CDR3 regions were amplified from genomic DNA by multiplex PCR using the deep immunoSEQ assay. Extracted genomic DNA from each cell subset was spread evenly across all wells of several immunoSEQ 96-well plates, with each plate serving as a replicate. For unsorted PBMC, 250 to 350 ng of genomic DNA, equivalent to about 30,000 T cell genomes, went into each replicate PCR. Ten immunoSEQ deep assay plates were used to sequence unsorted PBMC genomic DNA. The purified libraries were quantified using a Qubit 3.0 fluorometer, sized with a Bioanalyzer 2100, and then quantified again using the KAPA Library Quantification kit. Every immunoSEQ 96-well plate was sequenced on a separate single-read 150-cycle Illumina NextSeq 550 flow cell. The authors' analysis ran thus. The immunoSEQ output contained only junctional sequences without quality scores, so filtering could not match that applied to full-length reads. Sequences were annotated with PyIR, a Python wrapper for IgBLAST v1.9, using IMGT germline references to assign V/J genes and CDR3. Any read was removed if the V/J assignment was weak (E-value above 1e-6), the CDR3 was missing, or the read contained stop codons, out-of-frame junctions, or ambiguous translated residues. A V3J clonotype was defined by an identical inferred V gene, J gene, and CDR3 amino acid sequence. Percentage overlap between repertoires was computed as shared unique clonotypes divided by the size of the smaller repertoire. RTK rarefaction, the Chao1 estimator, and Recon v2.1 estimates of unobserved clonotypes were used to assess repertoire richness. This immuneACCESS table, as held by TCRdb, lists in-frame sequences with V and J called but not all clones. Of the missing ones, under half trace to an unresolved V gene in checked studies; the others have no known cause. V and J calls and clone size are given by that table; D and trimming were obtained from the DNA. For this sample the table gives more than 450,000 clones, of which more than 65% were detected only once. The ten largest clonotypes hold over 10% of the sample.

The V end loses 2 bases and the J end loses 5 bases, and a stretch of 6 bases separates them. The CDR3 sequence holds 12 residues, the cysteine and phenylalanine included. CDR3 DNA only is kept here, 36 bases in frame from base 1. From the germline V gene (reference sequence), CDR1 is SEHNR and CDR2 is FQNEAQ. Sequencing was carried out using PBMCs. The chain joins TRBV7-9 to TRBJ2-5; no D gene call is confident. The TCR originated in a woman in her 40s in good health. Some clones in this sample may be carry-over from other donors' samples. The CDR3 is CASSLQEETQYF. At the DNA level, the sequence is TGTGCCAGCAGCTTACAGGAGGAGACCCAGTACTTC. With the rest looked up from the reference TRBV7-9 and TRBJ2-5 genes rather than sequenced, the full variable domain is DTGVSQNPRHKITKRGQNVTFRCDPISEHNRLYWYRQTLGQGPEFLTYFQNEAQLEKSRLLSDRFSAERPKGSFSTLEIQRTEQGDSAMYLCASSLQEETQYFGPGTRLLVL.